The 5 T cell receptor beta chains given below trace back to one sample, sequenced in a study of blood T cell repertoires in COVID-19. TCRdb keeps only in-frame clones here, not all; method: immunoSEQ multiplex PCR. The table has more than 30,000 clones, around 90% seen once. The sequencing input was peripheral blood. All receptors come from a man aged 55 to 70 with active COVID-19.

In its sample, this clone was seen once. The junction and the germline gene differ at one end; a read error may be behind it. The chain combines TRBV24-1 with TRBJ1-1, with a tentative D call TRBD1 (5 bases). This CDR3 contains 11 residues. Germline CDR1 and CDR2: KGHDR and SFDVKD. Here the CDR3 reads CATSAQTVLIF. The CDR3 bases are TGTGCCACCTCGGCTCAGACAGTGTTAATATTT.

The chain recombines TRBV19 with TRBJ1-6, with no clear D. Trimming shortened V by 1 base and J by 8 bases, and 6 bases separated the two germline ends. Germline assignment: CDR1 LNHDA and CDR2 SQIVND (reference sequence). This CDR3 contains 13 residues. The CDR3 DNA sequence: TGTGCCAGTAGTATAGCTTCGGATTCACCCCTCCACTTT. Amino acids: CASSIASDSPLHF.

This sequence joins TRBV27 and TRBJ1-2; D ambiguous. The V and J ends lost 6 bases and 2 bases respectively, with 13 bases between them. The germline gives CDR1 MNHEY, CDR2 SMNVEV (reference sequence). The CDR3 is 14 amino acids. For the CDR3, the DNA is TGTGCCAGCAGCTATAAGACGGGAAACTATGGCTACACCTTC. Translating it yields CASSYKTGNYGYTF.

The rearrangement uses TRBV20-1 and TRBJ1-1, with D uncertain. V gave up 3 bases and J gave up 10 bases, with 15 bases separating them. This CDR3 is 12 amino acids long. Germline V CDR1 and CDR2: DFQATT, SNEGSKA (reference sequence). The CDR3 DNA reads TGCAGTGCTAGTAGGGCGGGAAAGGGAGCTTTCTTT. This gives the protein CSASRAGKGAFF.

The chain is built from TRBV28 and TRBJ2-5; tentative D call: TRBD1 (5 bases). The CDR3 runs 13 residues. V lost 3 bases, J lost 5 bases, and 10 bases lay in between. CDR1 and CDR2 (germline): MDHEN, SYDVKM. CDR3 in amino acids: CASSFQKGETQYF. In DNA, the CDR3 is TGTGCCAGCAGTTTTCAAAAGGGGGAGACCCAGTACTTC.